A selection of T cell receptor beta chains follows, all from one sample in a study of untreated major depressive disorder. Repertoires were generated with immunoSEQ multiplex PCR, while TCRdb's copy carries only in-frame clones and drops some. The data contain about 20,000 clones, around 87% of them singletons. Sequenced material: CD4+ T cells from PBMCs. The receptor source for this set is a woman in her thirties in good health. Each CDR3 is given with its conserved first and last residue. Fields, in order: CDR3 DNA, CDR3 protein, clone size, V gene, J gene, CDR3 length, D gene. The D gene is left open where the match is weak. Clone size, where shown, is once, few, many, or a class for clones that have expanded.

CDR3 DNA: TGTGCCAGCACCCCCGGTGGGGGGAATCAGCCCCAGCATTTT
CDR3 protein: CASTPGGGNQPQHF
clone size: NA
V gene: TRBV6-1
J gene: TRBJ1-5
CDR3 length: 14
D gene: NA

CDR3 DNA: TGTGCCAGCAGCCCCACCCAATGGGCAGGAGGGGATTCACCCCTCCACTTT
CDR3 protein: CASSPTQWAGGDSPLHF
clone size: NA
V gene: TRBV7-6
J gene: TRBJ1-6
CDR3 length: 17
D gene: NA

CDR3 DNA: TGCGCCAGCAGCTCTGGGGGGAAGAATGAGCAGTTCTTC
CDR3 protein: CASSSGGKNEQFF
clone size: NA
V gene: TRBV5-1
J gene: TRBJ2-1
CDR3 length: 13
D gene: NA

CDR3 DNA: TGTGCCAGCAGCTTGGGTAATACAGGGAAGGGCCGCGGAAAACTGTTTTTT
CDR3 protein: CASSLGNTGKGRGKLFF
clone size: once
V gene: TRBV5-4
J gene: TRBJ1-4
CDR3 length: 17
D gene: NA

CDR3 DNA: TGTGCCAGCAGTTACAGGAGGGGGAACACTGAAGCTTTCTTT
CDR3 protein: CASSYRRGNTEAFF
clone size: NA
V gene: TRBV6-6
J gene: TRBJ1-1
CDR3 length: 14
D gene: NA

CDR3 DNA: TGCGCCAGCAGCATCAATCCCGGCAACAATTCACCCCTCCACTTT
CDR3 protein: CASSINPGNNSPLHF
clone size: NA
V gene: TRBV4-3
J gene: TRBJ1-6
CDR3 length: 15
D gene: NA

CDR3 DNA: TGTGCCAGCACCATTGGGGCAGCCGAAAAACTGTTTTTT
CDR3 protein: CASTIGAAEKLFF
clone size: NA
V gene: TRBV7-2
J gene: TRBJ1-4
CDR3 length: 13
D gene: NA

CDR3 DNA: TGTGCCAGCAGCCGCCCAGGGGACTGGGGAGATACGCAGTATTTT
CDR3 protein: CASSRPGDWGDTQYF
clone size: NA
V gene: TRBV14
J gene: TRBJ2-3
CDR3 length: 15
D gene: NA

CDR3 DNA: TGTGCCTGGAGTTCGCCAGGGGCGGTACTTGAAGCTTTCTTT
CDR3 protein: CAWSSPGAVLEAFF
clone size: NA
V gene: TRBV30
J gene: TRBJ1-1
CDR3 length: 14
D gene: NA

CDR3 DNA: TGTGCCACCAGCACCCGGACAGGGGGTGTTCAGCCCCAGCATTTT
CDR3 protein: CATSTRTGGVQPQHF
clone size: NA
V gene: TRBV15
J gene: TRBJ1-5
CDR3 length: 15
D gene: TRBD1

CDR3 DNA: TGTGCCAGCACCAGAACGACAGGAGAAAGACAGCCCCAGCATTTT
CDR3 protein: CASTRTTGERQPQHF
clone size: NA
V gene: TRBV28
J gene: TRBJ1-5
CDR3 length: 15
D gene: NA

CDR3 DNA: TGTGCCAGCAGCTTAAGGACTAGCGGGGGGAACACCGGGGAGCTGTTTTTT
CDR3 protein: CASSLRTSGGNTGELFF
clone size: NA
V gene: TRBV7-2
J gene: TRBJ2-2
CDR3 length: 17
D gene: TRBD2

CDR3 DNA: TGTGCCAGCAGTTTCACTAATCAGCCCCAGCATTTT
CDR3 protein: CASSFTNQPQHF
clone size: NA
V gene: TRBV27
J gene: TRBJ1-5
CDR3 length: 12
D gene: NA

CDR3 DNA: TGTGCCATCGGGGGGACAGGGGCCCCCTTTGTCGATAATTCACCCCTCCACTTT
CDR3 protein: CAIGGTGAPFVDNSPLHF
clone size: NA
V gene: TRBV10-3
J gene: TRBJ1-6
CDR3 length: 18
D gene: TRBD1

CDR3 DNA: TGTGCCAGCAGCCCCCCTCCCCGGGCGTCGGGGGCCAACGTCCTGACTTTC
CDR3 protein: CASSPPPRASGANVLTF
clone size: NA
V gene: TRBV9
J gene: TRBJ2-6
CDR3 length: 17
D gene: NA

CDR3 DNA: TGTGCCAGCGCAATGGAAAGGGTCAATGAGCAGTTCTTC
CDR3 protein: CASAMERVNEQFF
clone size: few
V gene: TRBV6-1
J gene: TRBJ2-1
CDR3 length: 13
D gene: NA

CDR3 DNA: TGTGCCATCAGCCTGGACGCCACCAATTCACCCCTCCACTTT
CDR3 protein: CAISLDATNSPLHF
clone size: NA
V gene: TRBV10-3
J gene: TRBJ1-6
CDR3 length: 14
D gene: NA

CDR3 DNA: TGTGCCAGCAGTGTTGGACAGGGGGCCGGCACCGGGGAGCTGTTTTTT
CDR3 protein: CASSVGQGAGTGELFF
clone size: NA
V gene: TRBV6-1
J gene: TRBJ2-2
CDR3 length: 16
D gene: TRBD1

CDR3 DNA: TGCGCCAGCAGCCAAGGGACTAATCAGCCCCAGCATTTT
CDR3 protein: CASSQGTNQPQHF
clone size: few
V gene: TRBV4-3
J gene: TRBJ1-5
CDR3 length: 13
D gene: NA

CDR3 DNA: TGTGCCAGCAGCGTAGGAGTTGGGGGTGGAACAGATACGCAGTATTTT
CDR3 protein: CASSVGVGGGTDTQYF
clone size: NA
V gene: TRBV9
J gene: TRBJ2-3
CDR3 length: 16
D gene: NA

CDR3 DNA: TGTGCCAGCACCACGAGGGTGAATCAGCCCCAGCATTTT
CDR3 protein: CASTTRVNQPQHF
clone size: NA
V gene: TRBV28
J gene: TRBJ1-5
CDR3 length: 13
D gene: NA

CDR3 DNA: TGTGCCAGCAGCCAAGAAGGGGCAGGGTGGGATACACCCCTCCACTTT
CDR3 protein: CASSQEGAGWDTPLHF
clone size: NA
V gene: TRBV14
J gene: TRBJ1-6
CDR3 length: 16
D gene: NA

CDR3 DNA: TGTGCCAGTACTACTAGCGGGGGCTACTACAATGAGCAGTTCTTC
CDR3 protein: CASTTSGGYYNEQFF
clone size: NA
V gene: TRBV27
J gene: TRBJ2-1
CDR3 length: 15
D gene: TRBD2

CDR3 DNA: TGTGCCAGTAGTGTCTCGGGGACAGGGTCCGGGGAGCTGTTTTTT
CDR3 protein: CASSVSGTGSGELFF
clone size: NA
V gene: TRBV19
J gene: TRBJ2-2
CDR3 length: 15
D gene: TRBD1

CDR3 DNA: TGTGCCAGCAGCTTAAGAGTCGGCGGGGACAATCAGCCCCAGCATTTT
CDR3 protein: CASSLRVGGDNQPQHF
clone size: NA
V gene: TRBV7-2
J gene: TRBJ1-5
CDR3 length: 16
D gene: NA

CDR3 DNA: TGTGCCAGCAGTGAAATGGACAGGATGGGGTACTTC
CDR3 protein: CASSEMDRMGYF
clone size: NA
V gene: TRBV6-1
J gene: TRBJ2-7
CDR3 length: 12
D gene: TRBD1

CDR3 DNA: TGCGCCAGCAGCTTCGAGACAGCTAATTCACCCCTCCACTTT
CDR3 protein: CASSFETANSPLHF
clone size: NA
V gene: TRBV5-1
J gene: TRBJ1-6
CDR3 length: 14
D gene: NA

CDR3 DNA: TGTGCCAGCAGCCTGCCCCGACGGGAGAATTCACCCCTCCACTTT
CDR3 protein: CASSLPRRENSPLHF
clone size: NA
V gene: TRBV7-2
J gene: TRBJ1-6
CDR3 length: 15
D gene: NA

CDR3 DNA: TGTGCCAGCAGCCCTCCTACAGGGAACAATTCACCCCTCCACTTT
CDR3 protein: CASSPPTGNNSPLHF
clone size: few
V gene: TRBV28
J gene: TRBJ1-6
CDR3 length: 15
D gene: NA

CDR3 DNA: TGCGCCAGCAGCTTCCGTTCCGGGGGTGGCACTGAAGCTTTCTTT
CDR3 protein: CASSFRSGGGTEAFF
clone size: NA
V gene: TRBV5-1
J gene: TRBJ1-1
CDR3 length: 15
D gene: NA

CDR3 DNA: TGTGCCAGCAAGGAGGCAGGAGCTAACTATGGCTACACCTTC
CDR3 protein: CASKEAGANYGYTF
clone size: NA
V gene: TRBV28
J gene: TRBJ1-2
CDR3 length: 14
D gene: NA

CDR3 DNA: TGTGCCACTAAAGGGTCCGCGAACACCGGGGAGCTGTTTTTT
CDR3 protein: CATKGSANTGELFF
clone size: NA
V gene: TRBV7-9
J gene: TRBJ2-2
CDR3 length: 14
D gene: NA

CDR3 DNA: TGTGCCAGCAGACAGGGAGGGTGGTCCTATAATTCACCCCTCCACTTT
CDR3 protein: CASRQGGWSYNSPLHF
clone size: NA
V gene: TRBV28
J gene: TRBJ1-6
CDR3 length: 16
D gene: NA

CDR3 DNA: TGTGCCAGCAGTTTAAGGACAGAGGAGCAGTACTTC
CDR3 protein: CASSLRTEEQYF
clone size: once
V gene: TRBV28
J gene: TRBJ2-7
CDR3 length: 12
D gene: NA

CDR3 DNA: TGTGCCAGTAGCACGCACGTCCGTAGCAATCAGCCCCAGCATTTT
CDR3 protein: CASSTHVRSNQPQHF
clone size: NA
V gene: TRBV19
J gene: TRBJ1-5
CDR3 length: 15
D gene: NA

CDR3 DNA: TGTGCCAGCAGCTTATTCCCCAGCTACGAGCAGTACTTC
CDR3 protein: CASSLFPSYEQYF
clone size: NA
V gene: TRBV7-2
J gene: TRBJ2-7
CDR3 length: 13
D gene: NA

CDR3 DNA: TGTGCCAGCAGCTTCCAGGGGGCTCGGGAGACCCAGTACTTC
CDR3 protein: CASSFQGARETQYF
clone size: NA
V gene: TRBV7-2
J gene: TRBJ2-5
CDR3 length: 14
D gene: TRBD1